What follows are 21 T cell receptor beta chains derived from one specimen sequenced in a study of radiotherapy plus CTLA-4 blockade in lung cancer. Generated by immunoSEQ multiplex PCR, the TCRdb table keeps only in-frame clones and is missing some. There are roughly 110,000 clones in the sample; about 84% occur only once, and over 2% lies in the top ten. This sample comprised peripheral blood, obtained from a patient treated with radiotherapy plus ipilimumab. All receptors derive from a human donor with non-small cell lung cancer that progressed on radiotherapy plus ipilimumab. Some clones in this sample may be carry-over from other donors' samples.

The CDR3 region is CASRPGQGARDEQYF. The CDR3 coding sequence is TGTGCCAGCAGACCGGGACAGGGGGCGCGCGACGAGCAGTACTTC. The chain recombines TRBV28 with TRBJ2-7; 12 bases agree with TRBD1. The germline V gene encodes CDR1 MDHEN and CDR2 SYDVKM. J gave up 5 bases and V 6 bases, and 8 bases lay outside the gene matches. The CDR3 covers 15 residues.

J is TRBJ1-2 and V is TRBV9; D is perhaps TRBD1 (5 bases). Trimming stripped 6 bases from V and 4 bases from J, with 13 bases between. This CDR3 has 13 residues. Per germline, CDR1 SGDLS and CDR2 YYNGEE. Here the CDR3 reads CASTLTETYGYTF. Written as DNA, the CDR3 is TGTGCCAGCACCCTGACAGAAACCTATGGCTACACCTTC.

V gene TRBV5-6 combines with J gene TRBJ2-6; D is ambiguous. The CDR3 is 15 residues long. The germline V gene encodes CDR1 SGHDT and CDR2 YYEEEE. The ends were cut back, 4 bases at V and 1 base at J, with 9 bases in the middle. The CDR3 DNA sequence: TGTGCCAGCAGCCCAGGTGCATCTGGGGCCAACGTCCTGACTTTC. This encodes CASSPGASGANVLTF.

This chain connects TRBV6-6 to TRBJ2-2; D possibly uses TRBD1 or TRBD2 (5 bases each). Germline loops: CDR1 MNHNY, CDR2 SVGAGI (reference sequence). The CDR3 contains 15 residues. V was trimmed by 8 bases and J by 3 bases, leaving 16 bases between them. CDR3: CASSGLMGDTGELFF. CDR3 in DNA: TGTGCCAGCTCGGGCCTCATGGGGGACACCGGGGAGCTGTTTTTT.

The chain joins TRBV28 to TRBJ1-2; no reliable D call. Germline assignment: CDR1 MDHEN and CDR2 SYDVKM. CDR3 length: 18 residues. The V end lost 5 bases, the J end lost 0 bases, and 22 bases lay between the germline ends. CDR3: CASSQPDEWGITNYGYTF. The CDR3 DNA sequence: TGTGCCAGCAGTCAACCGGACGAATGGGGAATTACTAACTATGGCTACACCTTC.

The genes are TRBV9 and TRBJ2-1, with 7 bases identical to TRBD1. Germline V gives CDR1 SGDLS, CDR2 YYNGEE. The CDR3 contains 15 residues. V lost 6 bases, J lost 2 bases, and 8 bases stayed unmatched. The CDR3 loop reads CASTRSGTAYNEQFF. Written as DNA, the CDR3 is TGTGCCAGCACCCGTTCCGGGACAGCCTACAATGAGCAGTTCTTC.

V usage is TRBV18 and J usage is TRBJ1-2; 9 bases are shared with TRBD1. The CDR3 contains 15 residues. V trimming: 4 bases; J trimming: 3 bases; junction bases outside the gene matches: 6. CDR1 is KGHSH and CDR2 is LQKENI in the germline V gene. The CDR3 region has the DNA TGTGCCAGCTCACGAGAAACAGGGGGCTACTATGGCTACACCTTC. Translated, it gives CASSRETGGYYGYTF.

This clone was found once. The chain links TRBV15 to TRBJ1-6; possible D gene TRBD1, 5 bases. From germline, CDR1 is LNHNV and CDR2 YYDKDF (reference sequence). Trimming took 6 bases from V and 5 from J, leaving 14 bases between them. The CDR3 runs 15 residues. The chain's CDR3 is CATRGEGYNNSPLHF. The CDR3 region has the DNA TGTGCCACCAGAGGGGAGGGGTATAATAATTCACCCCTCCACTTT.

J is TRBJ2-7 and V is TRBV28; D not resolved. The CDR3 contains 15 residues. V lost 2 bases to trimming and J lost 2 bases, with 13 bases between them. CDR1 MDHEN and CDR2 SYDVKM come from the germline V gene. CDR3 nucleotides: TGTGCCAGCAGTTTAATGGTCTCCCCGCCCTACGAGCAGTACTTC. Translated: CASSLMVSPPYEQYF. Complete variable domain (other parts from reference TRBV28 and TRBJ2-7): DVKVTQSSRYLVKRTGEKVFLECVQDMDHENMFWYRQDPGLGLRLIYFSYDVKMKEKGDIPEGYSVSREKKERFSLILESASTNQTSMYLCASSLMVSPPYEQYFGPGTRLTVT.

The J gene is TRBJ2-5, the V gene TRBV7-9; D is perhaps TRBD2 (5 bases). Per germline, CDR1 SEHNR and CDR2 FQNEAQ (reference sequence). This CDR3 has 17 amino acids. Trimming took off 4 bases at V and 5 bases at J, with 23 bases between the two ends. The CDR3 DNA reads TGTGCCAGCAGCTGGAAAGGACGGGATGGGGTGTGGGAGACCCAGTACTTC. This encodes CASSWKGRDGVWETQYF.

The chain has TRBV29-1 and TRBJ1-1, with 7 nucleotides matching TRBD1. CDR3 size: 13 residues. The germline gives CDR1 SQVTM, CDR2 ANQGSEA. The junction had 8 bases not matched to a gene; V was cut back by 7 bases and J by 3 bases. The CDR3 coding sequence is TGCAGCGCTCATAACACAGGGGACACTGAAGCTTTCTTT. Residues: CSAHNTGDTEAFF.

V is TRBV12-5 and J is TRBJ2-7; D gene ambiguous. The CDR3 consists of 12 residues. Germline V CDR1 and CDR2: LGHNT, FRNRAP. Trimming took off 6 bases at V and 2 bases at J, with 8 bases between the two ends. Written as DNA, the CDR3 is TGTGCTAGTGGCTCTTTTACCTACGAGCAGTACTTC. Encoded protein: CASGSFTYEQYF.

This sequence joins TRBV9 and TRBJ2-7; D call uncertain. Germline loops: CDR1 SGDLS, CDR2 YYNGEE. The CDR3 is made up of 14 amino acids. The germline V and J ends were trimmed by 0 bases and 0 bases, with 7 bases remaining between them. The chain's CDR3 is CASSVDGSSYEQYF. The CDR3 DNA is TGTGCCAGCAGCGTAGACGGATCCTCCTACGAGCAGTACTTC.

The rearrangement uses TRBV28 and TRBJ2-7; either TRBD1 or TRBD2 may supply D (5 bases each). Germline V lookup: CDR1 MDHEN, CDR2 SYDVKM. CDR3 length equals 16 residues. Trimming removed 5 bases at V and 9 bases at J, with 26 bases between. CDR3 loop: CASSLPRRDGPFGQYF. In DNA, the CDR3 is TGTGCCAGCAGTCTACCACGCCGGGACGGACCTTTCGGGCAGTACTTC.

The chain links TRBV7-9 to TRBJ2-2, with 10 positions matching TRBD1. Germline CDR1 is SEHNR and CDR2 is FQNEAQ (reference sequence). The CDR3 contains 16 residues. J was trimmed by 3 bases and V by 0 bases; bases with no gene match: 1. The CDR3 nucleotides are TGTGCCAGCAGCTTAGCCGGGACAGGGGACACCGGGGAGCTGTTTTTT. Protein: CASSLAGTGDTGELFF.

J is TRBJ1-1 and V is TRBV28, with no clear D. This CDR3 has 14 amino acids. Germline V CDR1 and CDR2: MDHEN, SYDVKM. V was clipped by 4 bases and J by 3 bases, with 12 bases between them. The CDR3 loop is CASSSYEQYTEAFF. The CDR3 nucleotides read TGTGCCAGCAGTTCTTACGAACAGTACACTGAAGCTTTCTTT.

CDR3 amino acids: CASSAVYQGYSPLHF. The CDR3 DNA follows: TGTGCCAGCAGCGCGGTGTACCAGGGGTATTCACCCCTCCACTTT. The chain recombines TRBV9 with TRBJ1-6; TRBD1 is a possible D gene (6 bases). V shed 3 bases and J shed 8 bases, with 15 bases lying between them. The CDR3 contains 15 residues. Germline loops: CDR1 SGDLS, CDR2 YYNGEE.

This rearrangement joins TRBV5-1 to TRBJ1-1; 7 bases line up with TRBD1. J was trimmed by 12 bases and V by 3 bases; bases with no gene match: 14. The CDR3 sequence is 14 residues long. Germline V gene data show CDR1 as SGHRS and CDR2 as YFSETQ. CDR3 in amino acids: CASSYDKGAGSSFF. The CDR3 DNA sequence: TGCGCCAGCAGCTACGATAAGGGGGCTGGTTCATCTTTCTTT.

The chain joins TRBV19 to TRBJ1-1; D gene ambiguous. This CDR3 spans 18 amino acids. The germline gives CDR1 LNHDA, CDR2 SQIVND (reference sequence). Trimming shortened V by 4 bases and J by 1 base, and 22 bases separated the two germline ends. This chain's CDR3 is CASSSRSHSGRQNTEAFF. CDR3 bases: TGTGCCAGTAGTAGTCGGTCCCACTCGGGCAGGCAGAACACTGAAGCTTTCTTT.

CDR3 nucleotides: TGCAGCGTCTTCGGAGACAGGGGTACCTATGGCTACACCTTC. Translating it yields CSVFGDRGTYGYTF. The rearrangement joins TRBV29-1 to TRBJ1-2, with TRBD1 matching 8 bases. The CDR3 is 14 residues long. Germline CDR1 SQVTM, CDR2 ANQGSEA. V was clipped by 6 bases and J by 4 bases; unmatched bases: 10.

The chain employs TRBV29-1 and TRBJ2-3, with a tentative D call TRBD1 (5 bases). Germline V CDR1 and CDR2: SQVTM, ANQGSEA. The CDR3 extends over 13 amino acids. The CDR3 loop is CSYPGQSTDTQYF. CDR3 bases: TGCAGTTATCCAGGGCAGAGCACAGATACGCAGTATTTT.